The text below deals with one TCR beta chain. The target antigen is unknown. Trimming took 2 bases from V and 4 from J, leaving 14 bases between them. Looked up from germline, CDR1 is PRHDT and CDR2 is FYEKMQ (reference sequence). The CDR3 totals 15 residues. Time point in this sample: week 47, end of study. Doses consisted of 300 ug of mutant IDH1 20-mer peptide each, paired with topical imiquimod. All eight of the vaccinations patients received fell in weeks 1, 3, 5, 7, 11, 15, 19 and 23. The data derive from a study of a mutant IDH1 vaccine in newly diagnosed glioma. As for the study in general: With temozolomide cycles, or 4-6 weeks after radiotherapy alone, vaccination was started.

Profiling relied on immunoSEQ multiplex PCR, and the TCRdb table lists in-frame clones only, not all of them. This table has tens of thousands of clones, around 82% appearing once. General study findings and limits: Detectable vaccine-induced immune responses arose in about 92% of patients. With respect to changes in top peripheral T cell clonotypes, pseudoprogression seemed unrelated.

The receptor's source is a man younger than 30 with glioma. Some clones in this sample may be carry-over from other donors' samples. The sequences come from PBMCs, collected from a glioma patient whose treatment included an IDH1 peptide vaccine. The chain carries TRBV13 and TRBJ2-5; unclear D gene. CDR3 amino acids: CASSLWLYTGETQYF. CDR3 coding DNA: TGTGCCAGCAGCTTATGGCTTTATACCGGAGAGACCCAGTACTTC.